A selection of T cell receptor beta chains follows, all from one sample in a study of blood T cell repertoires in COVID-19. Sequencing used immunoSEQ multiplex PCR; TCRdb keeps in-frame clones, though not all of them. The sample lists more than 150,000 clones, 86% occurring once. Material for sequencing was peripheral blood. These receptors were collected from a young man with acute or convalescent COVID-19. Each CDR3 is given with its conserved first and last residue. The D gene is left open where the match is weak. The size of a clone is reported for some rows only, either as once, few or many, or as a class for expanded clones.

CDR3 | DNA | size | J | V | D
CASSSGLAGGLETQYF | TGTGCCAGCAGCTCCGGACTAGCGGGGGGCCTAGAGACCCAGTACTTC | - | TRBJ2-5 | TRBV11-2 | TRBD2
CASSFAGGEGYTF | TGTGCCAGCAGCTTTGCCGGCGGGGAAGGCTACACCTTC | - | TRBJ1-2 | TRBV7-3 | -
CASSLAGQGISPLHF | TGCGCCAGCAGCTTGGCGGGACAGGGGATTTCACCCCTCCACTTT | - | TRBJ1-6 | TRBV5-1 | TRBD1
CASSSSTHRSYNEQFF | TGTGCCAGCAGCTCTTCGACCCACAGGTCCTACAATGAGCAGTTCTTC | - | TRBJ2-1 | TRBV5-8 | -
CASSESTRGSQQYF | TGCGCCAGCAGTGAGTCGACTCGGGGGTCTCAGCAGTACTTC | - | TRBJ2-7 | TRBV10-2 | -
CASSTSPTGGVNQPQHF | TGTGCCAGTAGTACGTCACCGACAGGGGGCGTCAATCAGCCCCAGCATTTT | - | TRBJ1-5 | TRBV19 | TRBD1
CSASLLDTQYF | TGCAGTGCTAGCCTTTTGGATACGCAGTATTTT | few | TRBJ2-3 | TRBV20-1 | -
CASSPGTGEETQYF | TGCGCCAGCAGCCCTGGGACAGGGGAAGAGACCCAGTACTTC | - | TRBJ2-5 | TRBV5-1 | TRBD1
CASSPGLALRDTQYF | TGTGCCAGCAGCCCGGGACTAGCCCTCAGGGATACGCAGTATTTT | - | TRBJ2-3 | TRBV4-2 | TRBD2
CASGLRGSTEAFF | TGTGCTAGTGGTTTGAGGGGGAGCACTGAAGCTTTCTTT | - | TRBJ1-1 | TRBV12-5 | -
CASSLGGAGGNEQYF | TGTGCCAGCAGCTTAGGAGGAGCGGGGGGGAACGAGCAGTACTTC | - | TRBJ2-7 | TRBV7-6 | TRBD2
CATSRVMRGPLEELFF | TGTGCCACCAGCAGAGTAATGAGGGGGCCCCTGGAGGAGCTGTTTTTT | - | TRBJ2-2 | TRBV15 | TRBD1
CASSSTNSNQPQHF | TGTGCCAGCAGTTCCACTAATAGCAATCAGCCCCAGCATTTT | - | TRBJ1-5 | TRBV2 | -
CASSLTEQETQYF | TGTGCCAGCAGCCTAACCGAGCAAGAGACCCAGTACTTC | - | TRBJ2-5 | TRBV5-4 | -
CASRQRGVVGELFF | TGTGCCAGCAGGCAGCGGGGGGTGGTCGGGGAGCTGTTTTTT | - | TRBJ2-2 | TRBV2 | TRBD2
CAWSLGQDNSPLHF | TGTGCCTGGAGTTTGGGACAGGATAATTCACCCCTCCACTTT | - | TRBJ1-6 | TRBV30 | TRBD1
CASSRTSGERDTQYF | TGTGCCAGCAGCCGAACTAGCGGGGAGAGAGATACGCAGTATTTT | - | TRBJ2-3 | TRBV7-7 | TRBD2
CASSLDGSGNEQFF | TGTGCCAGCAGCTTAGACGGATCGGGGAATGAGCAGTTCTTC | - | TRBJ2-1 | TRBV11-2 | -
CASSRKGQGTDTQYF | TGCGCCAGCAGTCGAAAGGGACAGGGCACAGATACGCAGTATTTT | - | TRBJ2-3 | TRBV5-1 | TRBD1
CASSPGQGRNTIYF | TGTGCCAGCAGCCCGGGACAGGGCCGTAACACCATATATTTT | - | TRBJ1-3 | TRBV7-3 | TRBD1
CASSPGGPFQPQHF | TGCGCCAGCAGCCCAGGGGGCCCTTTTCAGCCCCAGCATTTT | once | TRBJ1-5 | TRBV10-2 | TRBD1
CASSSVSGAGNTIYF | TGTGCCAGCAGCTCCGTGTCAGGGGCTGGAAACACCATATATTTT | - | TRBJ1-3 | TRBV7-9 | -
CASSYSYQSNYGYTF | TGTGCCAGCAGTTACTCTTACCAGTCCAACTATGGCTACACCTTC | - | TRBJ1-2 | TRBV6-5 | -
CASSLGQGGYTF | TGTGCCAGCAGCTTAGGGCAGGGGGGCTACACCTTC | - | TRBJ1-2 | TRBV11-2 | -
CASSARLAGGETQYF | TGTGCCAGCAGCGCTCGACTAGCGGGCGGGGAGACCCAGTACTTC | - | TRBJ2-5 | TRBV5-4 | TRBD2
CASSYKTGELFF | TGTGCCAGCAGTTACAAAACCGGGGAGCTGTTTTTT | many | TRBJ2-2 | TRBV3-1/TRBV3-2 | -
CASSLGENTEAFF | TGTGCCAGCAGCTTAGGAGAGAACACTGAAGCTTTCTTT | - | TRBJ1-1 | TRBV11-3 | -
CAWSPEIRLPGGEKLFF | TGTGCCTGGAGTCCGGAAATTAGACTCCCCGGAGGTGAAAAACTGTTTTTT | - | TRBJ1-4 | TRBV30 | -
CAWSNGGLAFF | TGTGCCTGGTCAAACGGCGGGTTAGCTTTCTTT | - | TRBJ1-1 | TRBV30 | -
CASSQSTAGYTF | TGCGCCAGCAGCCAATCGACAGCTGGCTACACCTTC | - | TRBJ1-2 | TRBV4-1 | -
CAWNQGRGNQPQHF | TGTGCCTGGAACCAGGGTAGGGGCAATCAGCCCCAGCATTTT | few | TRBJ1-5 | TRBV30 | -
CASTRGIGTEAFF | TGTGCCAGCACTCGGGGGATCGGCACTGAAGCTTTCTTT | - | TRBJ1-1 | TRBV12-3/TRBV12-4 | -
CASSESYGLAGGRGTQYF | TGTGCCAGCAGTGAAAGTTACGGACTAGCGGGGGGCCGGGGGACCCAGTACTTC | - | TRBJ2-5 | TRBV6-1 | TRBD2
CASSIAPSGSNQPQHF | TGTGCCAGTAGTATAGCCCCAAGCGGGAGCAATCAGCCCCAGCATTTT | - | TRBJ1-5 | TRBV19 | -
CASSDEFSGANVLTF | TGTGCCAGCAGTGACGAGTTCTCTGGGGCCAACGTCCTGACTTTC | - | TRBJ2-6 | TRBV6-4 | -
CASRSKGAGGLEDGYTF | TGTGCAAGTCGCTCCAAGGGGGCAGGGGGCCTGGAGGATGGCTACACCTTC | - | TRBJ1-2 | TRBV12-2 | -
CSARRGTPRGEQFF | TGCAGCGCTCGGAGGGGCACCCCGCGGGGTGAGCAGTTCTTC | few | TRBJ2-1 | TRBV29-1 | -
CASSSRGSGIPEAFF | TGTGCCAGCTCATCCAGGGGGTCCGGGATCCCTGAAGCTTTCTTT | - | TRBJ1-1 | TRBV18 | TRBD1
CASSGRGGLQSSYNSPLHF | TGTGCCAGCAGCGGAAGAGGGGGACTACAGAGCTCCTATAATTCACCCCTCCACTTT | - | TRBJ1-6 | TRBV7-2 | -
CASSPAYRAGANVLTF | TGTGCCAGCTCACCTGCCTACAGGGCTGGGGCCAACGTCCTGACTTTC | - | TRBJ2-6 | TRBV18 | -
CASSKTGYEQYF | TGTGCCAGCAGCAAAACAGGCTACGAGCAGTACTTC | - | TRBJ2-7 | TRBV7-2 | -
CASSNFASGGNEQFF | TGTGCCAGTAGTAACTTTGCTAGCGGGGGCAATGAGCAGTTCTTC | - | TRBJ2-1 | TRBV19 | TRBD2
CASSHPGGQGKETQYF | TGCGCCAGCAGTCACCCAGGGGGGCAGGGAAAAGAGACCCAGTACTTC | - | TRBJ2-5 | TRBV23-1 | -
CASRQASSYEQYF | TGTGCCAGCAGACAGGCGAGCTCCTACGAGCAGTACTTC | - | TRBJ2-7 | TRBV7-8 | -
CASSPGASGSDTQYF | TGCGCCAGCAGCCCCGGGGCTAGCGGTTCAGATACGCAGTATTTT | - | TRBJ2-3 | TRBV5-1 | TRBD2
CAWMQQGLRYYGYTF | TGTGCCTGGATGCAACAGGGACTACGATACTATGGCTACACCTTC | - | TRBJ1-2 | TRBV30 | -
CASARGGSTGELFF | TGTGCCAGCGCCCGAGGGGGAAGCACCGGGGAGCTGTTTTTT | - | TRBJ2-2 | TRBV27 | -
CASSQGQTDTQYF | TGTGCCAGCAGCCAGGGACAGACAGATACGCAGTATTTT | - | TRBJ2-3 | TRBV11-2 | TRBD1
CASGSLRMAAYGYTF | TGTGCTAGTGGTTCGCTAAGGATGGCGGCCTATGGCTACACCTTC | - | TRBJ1-2 | TRBV12-5 | -
CASSERERVVLTGELFF | TGTGCCAGCAGTGAGAGGGAAAGGGTCGTTCTCACCGGGGAGCTGTTTTTT | - | TRBJ2-2 | TRBV6-1 | -
CASKRGGTGELFF | TGTGCCAGCAAACGGGGGGGCACCGGGGAGCTGTTTTTT | - | TRBJ2-2 | TRBV11-2 | TRBD2
CASSYSAGDLNGYTF | TGTGCCAGCAGTTACTCAGCTGGAGACCTCAATGGCTACACCTTC | - | TRBJ1-2 | TRBV6-5 | -
CASSPPTSVRGHEKLFF | TGTGCCAGCAGCCCCCCTACATCAGTGAGGGGGCATGAAAAACTGTTTTTT | - | TRBJ1-4 | TRBV5-5 | TRBD1
CASSLRDRNNSPLHF | TGCGCCAGCAGCCTCCGGGACAGAAATAATTCACCCCTCCACTTT | - | TRBJ1-6 | TRBV4-1 | TRBD1
CASSEGQGPHNEQFF | TGTGCCAGCAGTGAAGGACAGGGCCCCCACAATGAGCAGTTCTTC | - | TRBJ2-1 | TRBV6-4 | TRBD1
CASSQGTSSQTQYF | TGTGCCAGCAGCCAAGGGACTAGCAGCCAGACCCAGTACTTC | once | TRBJ2-5 | TRBV3-1/TRBV3-2 | TRBD2
CASSFPAGSYEQYF | TGTGCCAGCAGCTTCCCAGCAGGTTCCTACGAGCAGTACTTC | - | TRBJ2-7 | TRBV5-8 | -
CASTLGTNTEAFF | TGTGCCAGCACCCTAGGGACTAACACTGAAGCTTTCTTT | - | TRBJ1-1 | TRBV6-5 | -
CASSRTPGPYEQYF | TGTGCCAGTAGTCGAACCCCAGGCCCCTACGAGCAGTACTTC | - | TRBJ2-7 | TRBV19 | -
CASSLRLPSEAFF | TGTGCCAGCAGCCTCCGACTGCCGTCTGAAGCTTTCTTT | - | TRBJ1-1 | TRBV13 | -